This T cell receptor (beta chain) was sequenced for a study of human T cells and chemical hapten exposure. This clonotype was observed a handful of times. Its antigen is as yet unknown. Study findings and constraints: No shift was seen in TCRs above 1 in 1000 frequency with DPC sensitization.

Attachment of unique molecular identifiers to individual cDNA molecules was performed in the library. TCRdb passed the RACE reads through MiXCR, listing each CDR3 protein once. The sample shows fewer than 40,000 distinct CDR3 sequences, approximately 5% of them seen only once. Time point of the sample: healthy volunteer bleed at 6 weeks. The study extracted total RNA from unfractionated whole blood. CDR3 length equals 14 residues. Trimming took off 2 bases at V and 5 bases at J, with 10 bases between the two ends. This receptor was identified in a human donor in good health. Some clones in this sample may be carry-over from other donors' samples. Sequenced sample: whole blood. The chain joins TRBV12-3 or TRBV12-4 to TRBJ1-5; no clear D. The CDR3 DNA reads as TGTGCCAGCAGTTTACGAGGCGGTTATCAGCCCCAGCATTTT. Its protein product is CASSLRGGYQPQHF.